Following are 7 T cell receptor beta chains from one sample sequenced in a study of blood T cell repertoires in COVID-19. The assay was immunoSEQ multiplex PCR, and TCRdb's table has in-frame clones only and misses some. The sample has approximately 160,000 clones; roughly 83% are singletons. The sequenced material came from peripheral blood. The receptors here all came from a man younger than 35 with active or convalescent COVID-19.

J is TRBJ2-7 and V is TRBV11-2; TRBD2 matches 7 bases. This CDR3 comprises 15 residues. Trimming cost V 0 bases and J 4 bases; bases outside gene matches: 6. Germline assignment: CDR1 SGHAT and CDR2 FQNNGV. The CDR3 is CASSLEGGGYYEQYF. The CDR3 bases are TGTGCCAGCAGCTTAGAGGGGGGAGGGTATTACGAGCAGTACTTC.

This clone has a handful of counts. The rearrangement uses TRBV12-3 or TRBV12-4 and TRBJ2-3; D not certain. Trimming took off 3 bases at V and 2 bases at J, with 3 bases between the two ends. This CDR3 is built from 12 residues. The CDR3 DNA reads TGTGCCAGCAGTTTCTACACAGATACGCAGTATTTT. This translates into CASSFYTDTQYF.

This sequence joins TRBV3-1 (or the pseudogene TRBV3-2) and TRBJ2-1, with a possible D match to TRBD1 (6 bases). Looked up from germline, CDR1 is LGHDT and CDR2 is YNNKEL (reference sequence). The CDR3 spans 14 residues. The V end lost 4 bases, the J end lost 4 bases, and 11 bases lay between the germline ends. CDR3 sequence reads: CASSPDRKYNEQFF. As DNA, the CDR3 is TGTGCCAGCAGCCCCGACAGGAAATACAATGAGCAGTTCTTC.

The chain has TRBV7-8 and TRBJ1-2, with unresolved D. The CDR3 runs to 13 residues. V gave up 2 bases and J gave up 7 bases, with 11 bases separating them. Germline V gene lookup returns CDR1 SGHVS and CDR2 FQNEAQ. This CDR3 is CASSLYMSGGYTF. CDR3 nucleotide sequence: TGTGCCAGCAGCTTATACATGTCTGGTGGCTACACCTTC.

The J gene is TRBJ2-3, the V gene TRBV9; TRBD2 might be the D (6 bases). The CDR3 runs 15 residues. From germline, CDR1 is SGDLS and CDR2 YYNGEE. Trimming took off 4 bases at V and 2 bases at J, with 14 bases between the two ends. CDR3 in amino acids: CASSPRAGFTDTQYF. CDR3 nucleotide sequence: TGTGCCAGCAGCCCCCGGGCGGGATTCACAGATACGCAGTATTTT.

This chain uses TRBV7-7 with TRBJ2-5, with 8 bases that match TRBD1. V dropped 5 bases and J dropped 1; count of bases not matched to a gene: 3. CDR3 length equals 14 residues. The V gene's germline CDR1 is SSHAT and CDR2 FNYEAQ (reference sequence). CDR3 protein: CASSATGGQETQYF. The CDR3 bases are TGTGCCAGCAGCGCCACAGGGGGCCAAGAGACCCAGTACTTC.

The chain is built from TRBV11-2 and TRBJ2-6, with TRBD1 as a possible D gene (6 bases). The CDR3 spans 17 residues. V was trimmed by 5 bases and J by 0 bases, leaving 14 bases between them. Germline CDR1 is SGHAT and CDR2 is FQNNGV. The CDR3: CASSGRGQNSGANVLTF. The DNA for the CDR3 is TGTGCCAGCAGCGGAAGAGGACAGAACTCTGGGGCCAACGTCCTGACTTTC.